The rows below give T cell receptor beta chains drawn from one sample of a study of blood T cell repertoires in COVID-19. The repertoire was sequenced with immunoSEQ multiplex PCR; TCRdb's copy has only in-frame clones and lacks some. This table holds under 100,000 clones, about 83% found once. Sequencing used peripheral blood. These TCRs come from a woman aged 70 to 79 with acute or convalescent COVID-19. CDR3s include the opening cysteine and the closing phenylalanine or tryptophan. Fields, in order: CDR3 DNA, CDR3 protein, J gene, V gene, clone size, D gene. The D gene is left open where the match is weak. Size is omitted from some rows. Given values are once, few, many or a class for expanded clones.

TGTGCCAGCAGCCTTTCCAGGGGTACCGGGGAGCTGTTTTTT,CASSLSRGTGELFF,TRBJ2-2,TRBV7-3,-,-
TGTGCCAGCAGTGAGGTAGGGACAGTGAACACCGGGGAGCTGTTTTTT,CASSEVGTVNTGELFF,TRBJ2-2,TRBV2,once,TRBD1
TGTGCCAGCAGCCCGGGGGGGGGCAATCAGCCCCAGCATTTT,CASSPGGGNQPQHF,TRBJ1-5,TRBV5-4,-,-
TGTGCCAGCAGCTTAGAAGGGCAGGGGGAGGTGCAGTACTTC,CASSLEGQGEVQYF,TRBJ2-7,TRBV5-4,-,-
TGCGCCAGCAGCTTGGCTCGAGGGACAGGGAGATACAATGAGCAGTTCTTC,CASSLARGTGRYNEQFF,TRBJ2-1,TRBV5-1,-,TRBD1
TGCGCCAGCAGCACGGGACAGTTGATGAACACTGAAGCTTTCTTT,CASSTGQLMNTEAFF,TRBJ1-1,TRBV5-1,-,TRBD1
TGTGCCAGTAGATTAACAGGGCAGGAAAAGCCCCAGCATTTT,CASRLTGQEKPQHF,TRBJ1-5,TRBV19,-,-
TGTGCCAGCAGCTACCGGGACAGAATATTAGAGACCCAGTACTTC,CASSYRDRILETQYF,TRBJ2-5,TRBV7-6,-,TRBD1
TGTGCCAGCAGCCAGGCCGACGGGACAGAATATGGCTACACCTTC,CASSQADGTEYGYTF,TRBJ1-2,TRBV4-2,-,TRBD1
TGCGCCAGCAGCTCAGGACAGGGCAATCAGCCCCAGCATTTT,CASSSGQGNQPQHF,TRBJ1-5,TRBV5-1,-,TRBD1
TGTGCCAGTAGTTGGAGGAACACCATATATTTT,CASSWRNTIYF,TRBJ1-3,TRBV19,-,-
TGTGCCAGCACCACCGGGACTAGCGCCGACGAGCAGTACTTC,CASTTGTSADEQYF,TRBJ2-7,TRBV6-5,-,TRBD2
TGTGCCAGCAGCCCTGACAGGACGTGGAACACTGAAGCTTTCTTT,CASSPDRTWNTEAFF,TRBJ1-1,TRBV3-1/TRBV3-2,-,-
TGTGCCAGCAGCATAGGGACAGGGGGCACAGATACGCAGTATTTT,CASSIGTGGTDTQYF,TRBJ2-3,TRBV7-3,-,TRBD1
TGCAGTGCTAGTGGAGGGAGGAGCTCTGGAAACACCATATATTTT,CSASGGRSSGNTIYF,TRBJ1-3,TRBV20-1,-,-
TGTGCCAGCAGTCGCTACGAAGCTTTCTTT,CASSRYEAFF,TRBJ1-1,TRBV2,-,-